The 19 T cell receptor beta chains below were found in one sample sequenced in a study of T cell repertoires in cytomegalovirus infection. TCRdb reprocessed the reads with MiXCR, giving one entry per CDR3 protein. The sample lists around 900,000 distinct CDR3 sequences; 31% were seen once. Their antigen targets remain unknown. Here the sequenced sample was cultured CD8+ T cells from PBMCs, taken from culture after CMV antigen stimulation. These receptors were taken from a human donor in good health (CMV status not recorded). Some clones in this sample may be carry-over from other donors' samples.

In this sample, this clonotype turned up a few times. This chain connects TRBV10-2 to TRBJ1-6; TRBD1 aligns across 7 bases. J was trimmed by 10 bases and V by 2 bases; bases with no gene match: 5. CDR1 is WSHSY, CDR2 SAAADI, per germline. The CDR3 runs to 14 residues. The CDR3 reads CASSERQGYSPLHF. In DNA form, the CDR3 reads TGCGCCAGCAGTGAGAGACAGGGATACTCACCCCTCCACTTT.

The rearrangement links TRBV6-5 to TRBJ1-1; D is undetermined. Germline V gene data show CDR1 as MNHEY and CDR2 as SVGAGI. V was trimmed by 2 bases and J by 4 bases, leaving 11 bases between them. This CDR3 region has 14 residues. The CDR3 protein is CASSYTDWGTEAFF. CDR3 DNA sequence: TGTGCCAGCAGTTACACCGACTGGGGCACTGAAGCTTTCTTT.

The J gene is TRBJ2-7, the V gene TRBV18; TRBD2 might be the D (5 bases). V was pared by 3 bases and J by 4 bases, with 16 bases between. CDR3 length: 15 residues. The germline gives CDR1 KGHSH, CDR2 LQKENI. CDR3: CASSPSRGHVYEQYV. Here the CDR3 DNA reads TGTGCCAGCTCACCCTCCCGCGGGCATGTATACGAGCAGTACGTC.

The chain carries TRBV18 and TRBJ1-1; the D is unclear. The CDR3 has 17 amino acids. Trimming shortened V by 5 bases and J by 0 bases, and 19 bases separated the two germline ends. From germline, CDR1 is KGHSH and CDR2 LQKENI. CDR3 DNA: TGTGCCAGCTCAGATGGAGGCAGGATTTCGATGAACACTGAAGCTTTCTTT. This codes for CASSDGGRISMNTEAFF.

The table lists this clonotype with a few counts. The chain recombines TRBV4-1 with TRBJ2-2; D is possibly TRBD2 (6 bases). V shed 4 bases and J shed 8 bases, with 17 bases lying between them. Germline loops: CDR1 MGHRA, CDR2 YSYEKL. The CDR3 is 15 residues long. This chain's CDR3 is CASSPPAGHGGELFF. CDR3 sequence (DNA): TGCGCCAGCAGCCCCCCAGCGGGTCATGGGGGGGAGCTGTTTTTT.

Concerning this clonotype: One end of the junction fails to match germline, which may point to a read error. The rearrangement joins TRBV7-4 to TRBJ1-1; no reliable D call. The CDR3 sequence is 14 residues long. Germline V CDR1 and CDR2: SGHVT, SQSDAQ. The CDR3 sequence is CVSSLETAGTEAFF. In DNA, the CDR3 is TGTGTCAGCAGCTTAGAAACAGCGGGCACTGAAGCTTTCTTT.

In regard to this clonotype: One end of the junction is discordant with germline, which a read error may explain. This chain's CDR3 is CTSSSGTGGGGNEKLFF. CDR3 sequence (DNA): TGCACCAGCAGCTCCGGGACAGGGGGCGGCGGGAATGAAAAACTGTTTTTT. The chain is built from TRBV4-1 and TRBJ1-4, with 12 bases that match TRBD1. The CDR3 extends over 17 amino acids. Germline values: CDR1 MGHRA, CDR2 YSYEKL.

In its sample, this clonotype was seen a few times. The chain combines TRBV6-2 or TRBV6-3 with TRBJ1-5; 7 nucleotides agree with TRBD1. This CDR3 spans 18 amino acids. V shed 0 bases, J shed 5 bases, and the junction held 13 bases outside the gene matches. Germline V gene data show CDR1 as MNHEY and CDR2 as SVGEGT. Here the CDR3 DNA reads TGTGCCAGCAGTTACTCGAGACAGGGAATCTTCTCGGATCAGCCCCAGCATTTT. This translates into CASSYSRQGIFSDQPQHF.

This clonotype was counted at least ten times. The chain couples TRBV27 to TRBJ1-2, with unresolved D. The CDR3 contains 14 residues. From germline, CDR1 is MNHEY and CDR2 SMNVEV (reference sequence). With 6 bases removed from V and 1 base from J, the gap between germline ends came to 12 bases. The CDR3 coding sequence is TGTGCCAGCAGGGGAGGCACCTATAACTATGGCTACACCTTC. Amino acids: CASRGGTYNYGYTF.

This sequence joins TRBV4-1 and TRBJ1-1; 8 bases agree with TRBD1. The CDR3 covers 14 residues. Germline lookup yields CDR1 MGHRA and CDR2 YSYEKL. The junction had 6 bases not matched to a gene; V was cut back by 1 base and J by 8 bases. CDR3 DNA sequence: TGCGCCAGCAGCCAAGGATCGACAGGGGCGGAAGCTTTCTTT. Amino acids: CASSQGSTGAEAFF.

The chain links TRBV25-1 to TRBJ1-5; weak D call: TRBD1 (5 bases). Germline-derived CDR1 and CDR2 are MGHDK and SYGVNS. The CDR3 totals 13 residues. Trimming pared 5 bases from V and 16 bases from J, leaving 21 bases between. CDR3 sequence: CASSLRGGTGEHF. The CDR3 DNA sequence: TGTGCCAGCAGTTTGAGAGGAGGGACCGGCGAACATTTT. The whole variable domain, remainder taken from reference TRBV25-1 and TRBJ1-5, is EADIYQTPRYLVIGTGKKITLECSQTMGHDKMYWYQQDPGMELHLIHYSYGVNSTEKGDLSSESTVSRIRTEHFPLTLESARPSHTSQYLCASSLRGGTGEHFGDGTRLSIL.

This clonotype has at least ten counts. The chain has TRBV7-8 and TRBJ1-1; the D gene is possibly TRBD1 (6 bases). Trimming stripped 2 bases from V and 5 bases from J, with 18 bases between. CDR1 is SGHVS and CDR2 is FQNEAQ in the germline V gene. CDR3 length equals 16 residues. CDR3: CASSLWAPQGETEAFF. The CDR3 DNA sequence: TGTGCCAGCAGCTTATGGGCCCCACAGGGTGAGACTGAAGCTTTCTTT. Complete variable domain (other parts from reference TRBV7-8 and TRBJ1-1): GAGVSQSPRYKVAKRGQDVALRCDPISGHVSLFWYQQALGQGPEFLTYFQNEAQLDKSGLPSDRFFAERPEGSVSTLKIQRTQQEDSAVYLCASSLWAPQGETEAFFGQGTRLTVV.

This chain uses TRBV6-5 with TRBJ2-5; 7 bases match TRBD2. Trimming at V came to 2 bases and at J to 3 bases, leaving 9 bases not matched to a gene. This CDR3 spans 16 amino acids. Germline V gene lookup returns CDR1 MNHEY and CDR2 SVGAGI. The DNA for the CDR3 is TGTGCCAGCAGTTACACATGGACTAGTTCAGAAGAGACCCAGTACTTC. It translates to CASSYTWTSSEETQYF.

As to this clonotype: A single base separates this from a much larger clone, so it may be a read error. The chain is built from TRBV7-8 and TRBJ2-2, with D possibly matching TRBD2 (7 bases). The CDR3 loop spans 16 amino acids. Per germline, CDR1 SGHVS and CDR2 FQNEAQ. The CDR3 protein is CASSLGGGRDTGELCF. The CDR3 DNA reads as TGTGCCAGCAGCTTAGGTGGAGGGAGGGACACCGGGGAGCTGTGTTTT.

The CDR3 DNA follows: TGTGCCACCAGCACCTCCTGGGGGGGGGCGGTCAATCAGCCCCAGCATTTT. Amino acids: CATSTSWGGAVNQPQHF. V usage is TRBV15 and J usage is TRBJ1-5; perhaps TRBD1 as D (6 bases). The germline V and J ends were trimmed by 4 bases and 3 bases, with 19 bases remaining between them. The length of the CDR3 is 17 residues. Germline V lookup: CDR1 LNHNV, CDR2 YYDKDF (reference sequence).

This sequence joins TRBV7-9 and TRBJ2-1; the match to TRBD1 covers 8 bases. V lost 4 bases, J lost 6 bases, and 14 bases stayed unmatched. Germline V lookup: CDR1 SEHNR, CDR2 FQNEAQ (reference sequence). The CDR3 covers 17 residues. The CDR3 sequence: CASSYLLRDRSFNEQFF. The CDR3 DNA is TGTGCCAGCAGCTACCTACTCCGGGACAGGAGTTTCAATGAGCAGTTCTTC.

This clonotype was seen at least ten times. The gene calls are TRBV7-8 and TRBJ1-1, with D possibly TRBD1 on 6 matching bases. V lost 3 bases and J lost 3, with 17 bases in between. This CDR3 spans 16 amino acids. CDR1 is SGHVS and CDR2 is FQNEAQ in the germline V gene. As DNA, the CDR3 is TGTGCCAGCAGCTTTATTTACGGCAACAGGGACACTGAAGCTTTCTTT. Amino acids: CASSFIYGNRDTEAFF. Full variable domain (outside the CDR3, taken from reference TRBV7-8 and TRBJ1-1): GAGVSQSPRYKVAKRGQDVALRCDPISGHVSLFWYQQALGQGPEFLTYFQNEAQLDKSGLPSDRFFAERPEGSVSTLKIQRTQQEDSAVYLCASSFIYGNRDTEAFFGQGTRLTVV.

The sample holds a few counts of this clonotype. The rearrangement links TRBV7-8 to TRBJ2-7; D perhaps matches TRBD1 (6 bases). The CDR3 contains 13 residues. CDR1 SGHVS and CDR2 FQNEAQ come from the germline V gene. The ends were cut back, 3 bases at V and 5 bases at J, with 11 bases in the middle. The CDR3 sequence is CASSFTGTNEQYV. CDR3 bases: TGTGCCAGCAGCTTTACCGGGACAAACGAGCAGTACGTC.

This sequence joins TRBV10-3 and TRBJ1-2; perhaps TRBD1 as D (6 bases). Germline-derived CDR1 and CDR2 are ENHRY and SYGVKD. Trimming left V 11 bases short and J 2 bases short, with 18 bases between. The CDR3 consists of 14 residues. The CDR3 bases are TGTGCCCTCGGTGGGGGCGGCCCCAACTATGGCTACACCTTC. Translation: CALGGGGPNYGYTF.